This is a list of T cell receptor beta chains from one sample in a study of blood T cell repertoires in COVID-19. Only in-frame clones appear in the TCRdb table, and some are missing; sequencing was by immunoSEQ multiplex PCR. Here the sample spans 40,000 or so clones, roughly 76% being singletons. Specimen: peripheral blood. These TCRs come from a woman aged 70-85 years with acute or convalescent COVID-19. The CDR3 runs from the conserved cysteine through the conserved F or W. D genes are given only for firm matches. Size is omitted from some rows. Given values are once, few, many or a class for expanded clones.

size | J | D | V | DNA | CDR3
NA | TRBJ1-4 | NA | TRBV2 | TGTGCCAGCAGTGAGCGGCAGGGGTGGGAAAAACTGTTTTTT | CASSERQGWEKLFF
NA | TRBJ1-1 | NA | TRBV11-2 | TGTGCCAGCAGCATTGACAGGAACACTGAAGCTTTCTTT | CASSIDRNTEAFF
NA | TRBJ2-5 | NA | TRBV3-1/TRBV3-2 | TGTGCCAGCAGCCCCTCACATCGACAAGAGACCCAGTACTTC | CASSPSHRQETQYF
few | TRBJ2-7 | NA | TRBV18 | TGTGCCAGCTCACCGGGGGGCGAGCAGTACTTC | CASSPGGEQYF
NA | TRBJ2-1 | TRBD1 | TRBV24-1 | TGTGCCACCAGTGCCAGGGGGCGACGGATGGCTGAGCAGTTCTTC | CATSARGRRMAEQFF
NA | TRBJ2-1 | NA | TRBV28 | TGTGCCAGCATGCCCCGGAGGCTAGCGTCAAATGAGCAGTTCTTC | CASMPRRLASNEQFF
NA | TRBJ2-7 | NA | TRBV7-2 | TGTGCCAGCAGTCAGACAGCTTACATTCCCTACGAGCAGTACTTC | CASSQTAYIPYEQYF
NA | TRBJ1-6 | TRBD1 | TRBV9 | TGTGCCAGCAGCGAAAGCCCGGGACAGGGGCATTCACCCCTCCACTTT | CASSESPGQGHSPLHF
NA | TRBJ1-5 | NA | TRBV2 | TGTGCCAGCAGATTAATTAGCAATCAGCCCCAGCATTTT | CASRLISNQPQHF
NA | TRBJ2-3 | TRBD2 | TRBV7-6 | TGTGCCAGCAGCTTAGGGCCCCTACGGACTAGCGGGGGAGATACGCAGTATTTT | CASSLGPLRTSGGDTQYF
NA | TRBJ1-1 | NA | TRBV27 | TGTGCCAGCAGTTTGAGGGACTCCCTCCCAGCTTTCTTT | CASSLRDSLPAFF
NA | TRBJ1-5 | NA | TRBV10-2 | TGCGCCAGCCGGGGGAGAGATAATCAGCCCCAGCATTTT | CASRGRDNQPQHF
NA | TRBJ1-2 | TRBD1 | TRBV5-5 | TGTGCCAGCAGTCAAGACAGGGCCCAACCCTATGGCTACACCTTC | CASSQDRAQPYGYTF
NA | TRBJ2-7 | NA | TRBV28 | TGTGCCAGCAGTTCCCCAGCGGGCCACTCCTACGAGCAGTACTTC | CASSSPAGHSYEQYF
once | TRBJ2-7 | TRBD1 | TRBV2 | TGTACCAGCAGTGTACAGGGGAACTACGAGCAGTACTTC | CTSSVQGNYEQYF
NA | TRBJ2-3 | TRBD1 | TRBV10-2 | TGCGCCAGCAGTGAGTCGGGACAGGGCGGCACAGATACGCAGTATTTT | CASSESGQGGTDTQYF
NA | TRBJ1-6 | NA | TRBV2 | TGTGCCAGCAGTGGGACACTGAGCTCCTATAATTCACCCCTCCACTTT | CASSGTLSSYNSPLHF
NA | TRBJ2-1 | TRBD2 | TRBV3-1/TRBV3-2 | TGTGCCAGCAGCCGGATCACTAGCGCTTTCTACAATGAGCAGTTCTTC | CASSRITSAFYNEQFF
once | TRBJ1-4 | NA | TRBV20-1 | TGCAGTGCACACCAGGGTGAAAAACTGTTTTTT | CSAHQGEKLFF
NA | TRBJ2-1 | TRBD2 | TRBV4-2 | TGTGCCAGCAGCCAAGATGGCGGGGGGTCCTACAATGAGCAGTTCTTC | CASSQDGGGSYNEQFF
NA | TRBJ1-4 | NA | TRBV4-1 | TGCGCCAGCAGCTCCACGGGGACTAATGAAAAACTGTTTTTT | CASSSTGTNEKLFF
many | TRBJ1-5 | NA | TRBV12-3/TRBV12-4 | TGTGCCAGCAGCTTCACAAATCAGCCCCAGCATTTT | CASSFTNQPQHF
NA | TRBJ1-1 | NA | TRBV18 | TGTGCCAGCTCACCACAGGGGGACCACGCTGAAGCTTTCTTT | CASSPQGDHAEAFF
NA | TRBJ1-4 | NA | TRBV2 | TGTGCCAGCAGTGACCAGGGTGCTAATGAAAAACTGTTTTTT | CASSDQGANEKLFF
few | TRBJ1-5 | NA | TRBV19 | TGTGCCAGTAGTATCGGACTTCGCGGCAATCAGCCCCAGCATTTT | CASSIGLRGNQPQHF
NA | TRBJ1-5 | NA | TRBV18 | TGTGCCAGCTCACCCAGCGGCAGGAACAATCAGCCCCAGCATTTT | CASSPSGRNNQPQHF
NA | TRBJ2-3 | TRBD2 | TRBV4-2 | TGTGCCAGCAGCCCAAGCGGGGGGCCCGGTGGAGATACGCAGTATTTT | CASSPSGGPGGDTQYF
NA | TRBJ1-1 | NA | TRBV28 | TGTGCCAGCAGAGATCCTCGGGGGGCCTACACTGAAGCTTTCTTT | CASRDPRGAYTEAFF
NA | TRBJ2-6 | NA | TRBV19 | TGTGCCAGTAGTATAGATAAAAACTCTGGGGCCAACGTCCTGACTTTC | CASSIDKNSGANVLTF
NA | TRBJ1-1 | TRBD1 | TRBV5-1 | TGCGCCAGCAGCTTAGACAGGGGGCTCACTGAAGCTTTCTTT | CASSLDRGLTEAFF
once | TRBJ2-3 | NA | TRBV11-3 | TGTGCCAGCAGCTTGGGGCCGGGTGCCGCAGATACGCAGTATTTT | CASSLGPGAADTQYF
NA | TRBJ1-1 | NA | TRBV11-3 | TGTGCCAGCAGCTTAGGGGGAGCGGGCACTGAAGCTTTCTTT | CASSLGGAGTEAFF
NA | TRBJ2-7 | TRBD2 | TRBV11-2 | TGTGCCAGCAGCTTACTTAGCGGGAGCTACGAGCAGTACTTC | CASSLLSGSYEQYF
few | TRBJ1-2 | NA | TRBV28 | TGTGCCAGCAGTTTAACACGGAGTGTATTCTACACCTTC | CASSLTRSVFYTF
NA | TRBJ1-4 | TRBD1 | TRBV7-2 | TGTGCCAGCAGGCAACCGGGACAGGCTAATGAAAAACTGTTTTTT | CASRQPGQANEKLFF
NA | TRBJ2-3 | TRBD2 | TRBV19 | TGTGCCAGTAGTGTACGAAAAGCGGGAGTAGCTGATACGCAGTATTTT | CASSVRKAGVADTQYF
NA | TRBJ1-5 | NA | TRBV21-1 | TGTGCCAGCAGCAAAAACTGGACGGGGGGGAGTCAGCCCCAGCATTTT | CASSKNWTGGSQPQHF
NA | TRBJ1-1 | NA | TRBV7-9 | TGTGCCAGCAGCTTGCCAGGGAAGGCAACTGAAGCTTTCTTT | CASSLPGKATEAFF
NA | TRBJ1-2 | NA | TRBV6-5 | TGTGCCAGCAGTTACGATGGGGGCCGGGGCTACACCTTC | CASSYDGGRGYTF
NA | TRBJ2-5 | TRBD1 | TRBV5-6 | TGTGCCAGCAGCAGTACATTTGACAGGGGGCAAGAGACCCAGTACTTC | CASSSTFDRGQETQYF
NA | TRBJ2-2 | NA | TRBV5-1 | TGCGCCAGCAGCTTGGGGTGGCGGGGGACAAACACCGGGGAGCTGTTTTTT | CASSLGWRGTNTGELFF
NA | TRBJ2-3 | NA | TRBV30 | TGTGCCTGGGCCCTTACAGATACGCAGTATTTT | CAWALTDTQYF
NA | TRBJ1-6 | NA | TRBV9 | TGTGCCAGCAGCGTAGGGTTCGGGGGGAACTCACCCCTCCACTTT | CASSVGFGGNSPLHF
NA | TRBJ2-2 | NA | TRBV6-2/TRBV6-3 | TGTGCCAGCAGTTTAGGGGCGGCATCTGGCGGGGAGCTGTTTTTT | CASSLGAASGGELFF
NA | TRBJ2-3 | TRBD1 | TRBV2 | TGTGCCAGCAGTGGTATTGGGACAGGGGGACACACAGATACGCAGTATTTT | CASSGIGTGGHTDTQYF
NA | TRBJ2-7 | TRBD1 | TRBV18 | TGTGCCAGCTCACCGAGGGACAGCACCTACGAGCAGTACTTC | CASSPRDSTYEQYF
NA | TRBJ1-1 | TRBD1 | TRBV29-1 | TGCAGCGTTGAGGTCCGACAGGGGTACACTGAAGCTTTCTTT | CSVEVRQGYTEAFF
NA | TRBJ1-2 | NA | TRBV6-2/TRBV6-3 | TGTGCCAGCAGCACGACAGTACTCTATGGCTACACCTTC | CASSTTVLYGYTF
NA | TRBJ2-7 | TRBD1 | TRBV28 | TGTGCCAGCAGTTTAGTGGGACAGGGCGGTGGCGTCTACGAGCAGTACTTC | CASSLVGQGGGVYEQYF
once | TRBJ1-2 | NA | TRBV3-1/TRBV3-2 | TGTGCCAGCAGCAGTAACGGGATTCGGAACCACATAAACTATGGCTACACCTTC | CASSSNGIRNHINYGYTF
NA | TRBJ2-5 | TRBD1 | TRBV5-1 | TGCGCCAGCAGCTCTACAGGGGGTTTCCAAGAGACCCAGTACTTC | CASSSTGGFQETQYF
NA | TRBJ2-6 | NA | TRBV29-1 | TGCAGCGTACTTTACTCTGGGGCCAACGTCCTGACTTTC | CSVLYSGANVLTF
once | TRBJ2-2 | NA | TRBV5-1 | TGCGCCAGCAGCTTGGAATATGTAGCCGGGGAGCTGTTTTTT | CASSLEYVAGELFF
once | TRBJ1-6 | NA | TRBV6-5 | TGTGCCAGCAGTCCCGGGGATCACTATAATTCACCCCTCCACTTT | CASSPGDHYNSPLHF
NA | TRBJ2-7 | NA | TRBV5-1 | TGCGCCAGCAGCTTGGATGGCGGCCCGTACTCCTACGAGCAGTACTTC | CASSLDGGPYSYEQYF
NA | TRBJ1-2 | TRBD1 | TRBV9 | TGTGCCAGCAGCGTAGGCCTCGGAGGACAGGGGGCTTCATTGGTGAATGGCTACACCTTC | CASSVGLGGQGASLVNGYTF
NA | TRBJ2-1 | TRBD2 | TRBV7-3 | TGTGCCAGCAGCTCACTAGCGGGAGGAAGCGATGAGCAGTTCTTC | CASSSLAGGSDEQFF
NA | TRBJ2-1 | TRBD2 | TRBV3-1/TRBV3-2 | TGTGCCAGCAGCCAAGCTGCTAGCGGGACATTCAATGAGCAGTTCTTC | CASSQAASGTFNEQFF
NA | TRBJ2-7 | NA | TRBV6-1 | TGTGCCAGCAGTGAAGAATCTCGAAACACGCAGTACTTC | CASSEESRNTQYF